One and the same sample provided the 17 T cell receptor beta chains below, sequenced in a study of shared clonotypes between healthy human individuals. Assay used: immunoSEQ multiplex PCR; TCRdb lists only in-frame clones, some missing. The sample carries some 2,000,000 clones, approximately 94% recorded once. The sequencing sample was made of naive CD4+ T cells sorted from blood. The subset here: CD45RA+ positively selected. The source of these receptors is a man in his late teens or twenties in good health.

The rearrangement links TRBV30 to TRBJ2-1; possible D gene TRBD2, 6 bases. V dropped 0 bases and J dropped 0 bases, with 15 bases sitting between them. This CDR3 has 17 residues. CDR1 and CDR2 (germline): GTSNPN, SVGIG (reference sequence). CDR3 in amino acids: CAWSVDGGLSSYNEQFF. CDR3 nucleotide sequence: TGTGCCTGGAGTGTAGACGGGGGTCTCAGCTCCTACAATGAGCAGTTCTTC.

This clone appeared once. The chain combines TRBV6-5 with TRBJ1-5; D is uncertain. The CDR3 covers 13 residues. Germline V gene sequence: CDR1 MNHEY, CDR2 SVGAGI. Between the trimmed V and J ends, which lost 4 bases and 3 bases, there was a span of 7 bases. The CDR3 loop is CASSSRNNQPQHF. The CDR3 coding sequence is TGTGCCAGCAGTTCGAGAAACAATCAGCCCCAGCATTTT.

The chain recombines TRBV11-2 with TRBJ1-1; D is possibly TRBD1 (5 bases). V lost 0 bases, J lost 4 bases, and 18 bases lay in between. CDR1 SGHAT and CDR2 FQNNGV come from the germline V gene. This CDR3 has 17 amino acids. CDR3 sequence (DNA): TGTGCCAGCAGCTTAGATCGGGTGTCGGTGGGGGGCACTGAAGCTTTCTTT. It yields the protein CASSLDRVSVGGTEAFF.

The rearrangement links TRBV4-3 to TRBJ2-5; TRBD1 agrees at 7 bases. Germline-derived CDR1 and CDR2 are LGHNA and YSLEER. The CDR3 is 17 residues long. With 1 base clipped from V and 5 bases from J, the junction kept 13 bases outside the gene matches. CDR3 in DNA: TGCGCCAGCAGCCAAGCCCCTCGGACAGGAGGTTATGAGACCCAGTACTTC. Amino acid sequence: CASSQAPRTGGYETQYF.

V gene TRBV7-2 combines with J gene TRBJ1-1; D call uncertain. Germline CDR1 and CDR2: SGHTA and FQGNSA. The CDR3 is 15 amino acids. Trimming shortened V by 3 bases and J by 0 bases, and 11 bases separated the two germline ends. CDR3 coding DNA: TGTGCCAGCAGCTTCGCGTCGGGCCTGAACACTGAAGCTTTCTTT. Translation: CASSFASGLNTEAFF.

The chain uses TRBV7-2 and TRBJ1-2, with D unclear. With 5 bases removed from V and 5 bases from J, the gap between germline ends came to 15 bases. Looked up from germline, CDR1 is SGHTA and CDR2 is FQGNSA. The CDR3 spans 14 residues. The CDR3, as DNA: TGTGCCAGCAGCCCCCACGTTGGGAAGTATGGCTACACCTTC. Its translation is CASSPHVGKYGYTF.

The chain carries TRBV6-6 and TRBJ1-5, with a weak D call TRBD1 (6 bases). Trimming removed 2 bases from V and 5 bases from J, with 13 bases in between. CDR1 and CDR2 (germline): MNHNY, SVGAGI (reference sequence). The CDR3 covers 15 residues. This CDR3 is CASSYHTGFDQPQHF. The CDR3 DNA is TGTGCCAGCAGTTACCATACAGGGTTTGATCAGCCCCAGCATTTT.

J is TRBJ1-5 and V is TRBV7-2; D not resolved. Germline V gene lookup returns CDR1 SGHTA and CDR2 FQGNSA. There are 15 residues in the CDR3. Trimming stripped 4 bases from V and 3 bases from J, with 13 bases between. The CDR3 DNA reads TGTGCCAGCAGCTGGCGACATGGGTACAATCAGCCCCAGCATTTT. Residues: CASSWRHGYNQPQHF.

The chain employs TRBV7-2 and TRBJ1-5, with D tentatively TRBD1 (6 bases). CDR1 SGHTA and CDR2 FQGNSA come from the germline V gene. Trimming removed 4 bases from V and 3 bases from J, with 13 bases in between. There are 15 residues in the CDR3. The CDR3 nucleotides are TGTGCCAGCAGCTCACAACAGGGAAACAATCAGCCCCAGCATTTT. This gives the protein CASSSQQGNNQPQHF.

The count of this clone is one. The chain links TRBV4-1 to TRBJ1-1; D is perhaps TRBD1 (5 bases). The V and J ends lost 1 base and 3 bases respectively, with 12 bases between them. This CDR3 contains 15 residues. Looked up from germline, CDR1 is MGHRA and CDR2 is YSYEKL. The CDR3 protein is CASSQVFPGDTEAFF. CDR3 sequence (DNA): TGCGCCAGCAGCCAAGTTTTTCCGGGGGACACTGAAGCTTTCTTT.

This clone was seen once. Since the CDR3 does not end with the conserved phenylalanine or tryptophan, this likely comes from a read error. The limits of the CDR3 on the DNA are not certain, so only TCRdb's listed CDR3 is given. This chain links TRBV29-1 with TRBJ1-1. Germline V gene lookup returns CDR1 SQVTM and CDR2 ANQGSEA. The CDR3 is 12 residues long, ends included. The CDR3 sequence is CSVEDRLSVENR.

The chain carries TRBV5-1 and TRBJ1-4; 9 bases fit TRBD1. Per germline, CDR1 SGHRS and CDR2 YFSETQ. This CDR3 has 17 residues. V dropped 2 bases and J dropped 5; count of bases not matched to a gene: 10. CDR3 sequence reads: CASSLNPGTGKNEKLFF. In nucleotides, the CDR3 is TGCGCCAGCAGCTTAAACCCCGGGACAGGGAAGAATGAAAAACTGTTTTTT.

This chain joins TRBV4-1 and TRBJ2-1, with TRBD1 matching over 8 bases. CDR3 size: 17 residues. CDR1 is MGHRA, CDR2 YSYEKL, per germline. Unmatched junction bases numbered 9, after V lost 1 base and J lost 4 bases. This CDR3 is CASSQVGQGRIYNEQFF. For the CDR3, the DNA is TGCGCCAGCAGCCAAGTAGGACAGGGACGAATTTACAATGAGCAGTTCTTC.

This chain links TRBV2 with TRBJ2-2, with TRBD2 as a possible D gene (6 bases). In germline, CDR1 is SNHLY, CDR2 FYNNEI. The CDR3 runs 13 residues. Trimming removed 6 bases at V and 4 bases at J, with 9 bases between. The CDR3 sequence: CASSLGGTGELFF. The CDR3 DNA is TGTGCCAGCAGCCTGGGGGGCACCGGGGAGCTGTTTTTT.

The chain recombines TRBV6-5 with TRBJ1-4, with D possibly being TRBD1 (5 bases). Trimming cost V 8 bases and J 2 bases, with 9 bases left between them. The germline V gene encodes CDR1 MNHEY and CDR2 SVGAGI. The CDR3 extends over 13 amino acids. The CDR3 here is CASARGTNEKLFF. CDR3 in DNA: TGTGCCAGCGCCCGGGGGACTAATGAAAAACTGTTTTTT.

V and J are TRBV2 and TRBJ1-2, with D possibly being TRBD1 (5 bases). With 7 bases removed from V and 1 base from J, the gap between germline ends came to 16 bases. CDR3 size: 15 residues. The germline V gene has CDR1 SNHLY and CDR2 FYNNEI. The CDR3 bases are TGTGCCAGCACCCTCGAGGGACTGAGTAACTATGGCTACACCTTC. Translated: CASTLEGLSNYGYTF.

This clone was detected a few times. CDR3 sequence reads: CASSGGGLGETQYF. For the CDR3, the DNA is TGTGCCAGCTCGGGAGGAGGACTTGGGGAGACCCAGTACTTC. This chain connects TRBV18 to TRBJ2-5, with D perhaps matching TRBD2 (6 bases). V was clipped by 6 bases and J by 5 bases, with 16 bases between them. Germline V gives CDR1 KGHSH, CDR2 LQKENI. The CDR3 totals 14 residues.